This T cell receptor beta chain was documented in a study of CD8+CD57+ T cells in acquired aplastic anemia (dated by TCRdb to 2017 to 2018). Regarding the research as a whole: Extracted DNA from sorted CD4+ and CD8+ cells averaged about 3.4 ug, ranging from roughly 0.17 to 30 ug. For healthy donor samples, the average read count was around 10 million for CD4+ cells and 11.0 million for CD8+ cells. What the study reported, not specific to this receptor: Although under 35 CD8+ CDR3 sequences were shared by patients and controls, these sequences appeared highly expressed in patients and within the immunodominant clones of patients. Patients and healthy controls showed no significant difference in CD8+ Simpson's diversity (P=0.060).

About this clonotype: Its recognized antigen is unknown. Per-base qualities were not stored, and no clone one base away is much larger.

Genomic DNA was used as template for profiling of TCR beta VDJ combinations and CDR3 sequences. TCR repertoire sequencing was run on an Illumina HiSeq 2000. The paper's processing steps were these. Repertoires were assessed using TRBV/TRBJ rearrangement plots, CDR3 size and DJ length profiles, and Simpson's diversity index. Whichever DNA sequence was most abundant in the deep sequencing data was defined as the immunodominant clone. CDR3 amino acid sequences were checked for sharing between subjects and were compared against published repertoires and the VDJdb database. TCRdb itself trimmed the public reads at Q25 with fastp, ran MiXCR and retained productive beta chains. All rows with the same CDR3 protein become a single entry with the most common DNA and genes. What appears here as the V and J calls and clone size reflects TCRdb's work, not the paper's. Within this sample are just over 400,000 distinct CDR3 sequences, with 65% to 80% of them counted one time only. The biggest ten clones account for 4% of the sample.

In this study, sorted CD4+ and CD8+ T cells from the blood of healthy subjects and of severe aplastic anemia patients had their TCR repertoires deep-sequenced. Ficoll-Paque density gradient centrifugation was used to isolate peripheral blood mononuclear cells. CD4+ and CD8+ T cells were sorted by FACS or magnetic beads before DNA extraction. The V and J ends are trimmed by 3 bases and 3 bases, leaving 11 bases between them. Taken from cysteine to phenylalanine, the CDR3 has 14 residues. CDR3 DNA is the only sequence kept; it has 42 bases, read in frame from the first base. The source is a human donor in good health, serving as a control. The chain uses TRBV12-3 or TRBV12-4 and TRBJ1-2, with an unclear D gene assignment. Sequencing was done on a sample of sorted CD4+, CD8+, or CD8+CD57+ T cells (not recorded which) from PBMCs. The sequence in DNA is TGTGCCAGCAGTTTGGGCAGCACAGACTATGGCTACACCTTC. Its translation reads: CASSLGSTDYGYTF.